The source of this TCR beta chain is a study of CD8 T cells in Susac syndrome. When the RNA was reverse transcribed, random hexamers were used with an input of about 0.45 to 1 ug. TCRdb re-derived calls from the immunoSEQ multiplex PCR reads in MiXCR, one entry per CDR3 protein. The sample records about 66,000 distinct CDR3 sequences, roughly 94% being singletons. V gave up 2 bases and J gave up 4 bases, with 3 bases separating them. The germline CDR1 and CDR2 sequences are MDHEN and SYDVKM. CDR3 size: 12 residues. The multiple sclerosis control cohort comprised treatment-naive individuals presenting with stable or active relapsing-remitting disease. TEMRA cells were FACS-enriched, and CD8+ and CD4+ T cells were isolated negatively.

The sequence derives from a human donor with multiple sclerosis. The chain couples TRBV28 to TRBJ1-3, with D hard to call. The sequencing sample was made of CD8+ T cells from PBMCs. The CDR3 reads CASSLTGNTIYF. The CDR3 DNA sequence: TGTGCCAGCAGTTTAACGGGAAACACCATATATTTT. Drawing the rest from reference TRBV28 and TRBJ1-3, the complete variable domain is DVKVTQSSRYLVKRTGEKVFLECVQDMDHENMFWYRQDPGLGLRLIYFSYDVKMKEKGDIPEGYSVSREKKERFSLILESASTNQTSMYLCASSLTGNTIYFGEGSWLTVV.